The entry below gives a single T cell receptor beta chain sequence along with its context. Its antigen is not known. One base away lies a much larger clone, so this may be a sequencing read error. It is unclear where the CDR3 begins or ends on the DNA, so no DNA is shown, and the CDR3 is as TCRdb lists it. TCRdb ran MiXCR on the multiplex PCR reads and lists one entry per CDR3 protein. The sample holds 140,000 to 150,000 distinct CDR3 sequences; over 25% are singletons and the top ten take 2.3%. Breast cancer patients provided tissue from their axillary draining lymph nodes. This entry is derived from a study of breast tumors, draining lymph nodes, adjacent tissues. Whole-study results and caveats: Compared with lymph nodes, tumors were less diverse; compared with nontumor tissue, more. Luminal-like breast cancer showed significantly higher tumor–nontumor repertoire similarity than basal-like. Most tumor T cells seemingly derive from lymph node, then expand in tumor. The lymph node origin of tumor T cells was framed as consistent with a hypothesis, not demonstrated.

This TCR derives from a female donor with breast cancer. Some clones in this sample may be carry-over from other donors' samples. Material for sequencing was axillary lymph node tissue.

CDR3: CASSVGGAFGYGSTF. The gene calls are TRBV9 and TRBJ1-2; whether TRBD1, the table's D call, matches the DNA was not checked. Per the germline V gene, CDR1 is SGDLS and CDR2 is YYNGEE. The CDR3 is 15 residues long, counting both termini.